Listed below are T cell receptor beta chains from one sample, sequenced in a study of shared clonotypes between healthy human individuals. This table comes from immunoSEQ multiplex PCR, and its TCRdb copy is limited to in-frame clones, with some not included. The table records some 2.4 million clones, over 85% of them present only once. The sample was naive CD4+ T cells from PBMCs. These receptors were obtained from a man between 18 and 29 years old in good health. Some clones in this sample may be carry-over from other donors' samples. Each CDR3 is given with its conserved first and last residue. D genes are given only for firm matches. Clone size appears in some rows only: once, few, many, or a class for an expanded clone.

CDR3aa,CDR3nt,d_gene,abundance,j_gene,v_gene
CASSQRFDRARYEQYF,TGTGCCAGCAGCCAGCGGTTCGACAGGGCGAGATACGAGCAGTACTTC,TRBD1,.,TRBJ2-7,TRBV28
CASSRRAYEQYF,TGTGCCAGCAGCCGGCGAGCCTACGAGCAGTACTTC,.,.,TRBJ2-7,TRBV5-6
CASSTSPGPGNTIYF,TGTGCCAGCAGCACCAGCCCGGGGCCCGGAAACACCATATATTTT,.,.,TRBJ1-3,TRBV5-6
CASTRDRGPYSNQPQHF,TGCGCCAGTACCCGGGACAGGGGTCCCTATAGCAATCAGCCCCAGCATTTT,TRBD1,.,TRBJ1-5,TRBV10-1
CASSPGQGREKLFF,TGTGCCAGCTCACCGGGCCAAGGGCGTGAAAAACTGTTTTTT,.,.,TRBJ1-4,TRBV18
CASAEGTVAGETQYF,TGCGCCAGCGCGGAAGGGACGGTGGCTGGGGAGACCCAGTACTTC,.,.,TRBJ2-5,TRBV5-1
CASRLGQQETQYF,TGTGCCAGCAGGTTAGGACAGCAAGAGACCCAGTACTTC,.,once,TRBJ2-5,TRBV5-6
CAWTVQGLPQHF,TGTGCCTGGACAGTCCAGGGGTTGCCCCAGCATTTT,.,.,TRBJ1-5,TRBV30
CAGSVVGSGLASEQYF,TGTGCCGGCAGCGTAGTCGGATCGGGACTAGCTAGCGAGCAGTACTTC,TRBD2,.,TRBJ2-7,TRBV9
CASSKVRARDSGNTIYF,TGTGCCAGCAGCAAAGTCCGTGCGAGGGACTCTGGAAACACCATATATTTT,.,.,TRBJ1-3,TRBV21-1
CASSEAGGETQYF,TGTGCCAGCAGTGAAGCGGGGGGAGAGACCCAGTACTTC,.,few,TRBJ2-5,TRBV6-1
CASSKGFGSYNEQFF,TGTGCCAGTTCCAAGGGGTTTGGCTCCTACAATGAGCAGTTCTTC,.,once,TRBJ2-1,TRBV19
CASSRRETDYEQYF,TGTGCCAGCAGCCGCCGGGAAACTGACTACGAGCAGTACTTC,.,.,TRBJ2-7,TRBV11-2
CASSLGGRAGETQYF,TGCGCCAGCAGCTTGGGCGGGAGGGCTGGAGAGACCCAGTACTTC,TRBD2,.,TRBJ2-5,TRBV5-1
CASSLGISGANVLTF,TGTGCCAGCTCACTGGGGATCTCTGGGGCCAACGTCCTGACTTTC,.,.,TRBJ2-6,TRBV18
CASSYTGVGLYEQYF,TGTGCCAGCAGTTATACAGGGGTCGGTCTCTACGAGCAGTACTTC,TRBD1,.,TRBJ2-7,TRBV27
CAWSAGGDTEAFF,TGTGCCTGGAGCGCAGGGGGGGACACTGAAGCTTTCTTT,TRBD1,few,TRBJ1-1,TRBV30
CASSQTTYGYTF,TGTGCCAGCAGCCAAACCACCTATGGCTACACCTTC,.,.,TRBJ1-2,TRBV4-2
CASSRGAPYEQYF,TGTGCCAGCAGCCGAGGAGCTCCCTACGAGCAGTACTTC,.,.,TRBJ2-7,TRBV28
CASSFGLATGNTIYF,TGTGCCAGCAGCTTCGGCCTGGCCACTGGAAACACCATATATTTT,.,.,TRBJ1-3,TRBV11-2
CASSLAGLAKNIQYF,TGTGCCAGCAGCTTGGCAGGACTAGCCAAAAACATTCAGTACTTC,.,.,TRBJ2-4,TRBV5-4
CASSDRLLAGGVGNIQYF,TGTGCCAGCTCGGACCGACTGCTAGCGGGAGGGGTGGGAAACATTCAGTACTTC,TRBD2,.,TRBJ2-4,TRBV18
CASSPSRTGSYEQYF,TGTGCCAGCAGCCCAAGTCGGACAGGGTCCTACGAGCAGTACTTC,TRBD1,.,TRBJ2-7,TRBV7-2
CAAAGRPTQPQHF,TGTGCCGCCGCCGGGAGGCCCACTCAGCCCCAGCATTTT,.,few,TRBJ1-5,TRBV30
CATSITRQPQHF,TGTGCCACCAGCATTACTAGGCAGCCCCAGCATTTT,.,.,TRBJ1-5,TRBV15
CASSRTGATNEKLFF,TGCGCCAGCAGTCGGACAGGGGCAACTAATGAAAAACTGTTTTTT,TRBD1,.,TRBJ1-4,TRBV5-1
CSVGRDRGLGANVLTF,TGCAGCGTTGGGCGGGACAGGGGGCTTGGGGCCAACGTCCTGACTTTC,TRBD1,.,TRBJ2-6,TRBV29-1
CASSLLGTGDNSPLHF,TGTGCCAGCAGTTTATTAGGGACAGGGGATAATTCACCCCTCCACTTT,TRBD1,.,TRBJ1-6,TRBV27
CASSFAGWDTQYF,TGTGCCAGCAGTTTCGCAGGTTGGGATACGCAGTATTTT,.,.,TRBJ2-3,TRBV28
CASDRDRVNEQFF,TGTGCCAGCGACCGGGACAGGGTTAATGAGCAGTTCTTC,TRBD1,.,TRBJ2-1,TRBV6-1
CASTLGAVYNEQFF,TGTGCCAGCACCCTAGGGGCTGTGTACAATGAGCAGTTCTTC,.,.,TRBJ2-1,TRBV7-2
CASSPRTLGPGQADTQYF,TGTGCCAGCTCACCTCGAACTCTGGGACCCGGACAGGCAGATACGCAGTATTTT,TRBD1,.,TRBJ2-3,TRBV18
CSGWTGQETQYF,TGCAGCGGATGGACAGGTCAAGAGACCCAGTACTTC,TRBD1,.,TRBJ2-5,TRBV29-1
CATSRDPRGTNQPQHF,TGTGCCACCAGCAGAGATCCCCGGGGCACAAATCAGCCCCAGCATTTT,.,.,TRBJ1-5,TRBV15
CASSRQLRDTEAFF,TGCGCCAGCAGCAGACAGCTGAGGGACACTGAAGCTTTCTTT,.,.,TRBJ1-1,TRBV10-1
CASSLYRVGGYTF,TGTGCCAGCAGCTTGTACAGGGTGGGAGGCTACACCTTC,.,.,TRBJ1-2,TRBV5-8
CASSGWTEAGELFF,TGTGCCAGCAGCGGATGGACTGAGGCCGGGGAGCTGTTTTTT,.,.,TRBJ2-2,TRBV9
CASSLTGQGDSNQPQHF,TGTGCCAGCAGTTTAACGGGACAGGGGGATAGCAATCAGCCCCAGCATTTT,TRBD1,.,TRBJ1-5,TRBV27
CASSGTGTGETQYF,TGTGCCAGCAGTGGGACAGGGACGGGGGAGACCCAGTACTTC,TRBD1,.,TRBJ2-5,TRBV2
CASSFRAGSDEQFF,TGTGCCAGCAGCTTTCGGGCAGGGAGTGATGAGCAGTTCTTC,.,few,TRBJ2-1,TRBV11-3
CASSYSANQPQHF,TGTGCCAGCAGTTACTCAGCCAATCAGCCCCAGCATTTT,.,.,TRBJ1-5,TRBV6-5
CASSDAGGPYNEQFF,TGTGCCAGCAGTGACGCGGGAGGGCCTTACAATGAGCAGTTCTTC,TRBD2,.,TRBJ2-1,TRBV6-4
CASSLGATGNTIYF,TGCGCCAGCAGCCTCGGTGCAACCGGAAACACCATATATTTT,.,once,TRBJ1-3,TRBV5-1
CASDRTGNTGELFF,TGTGCCAGCGACCGGACAGGGAACACCGGGGAGCTGTTTTTT,TRBD1,.,TRBJ2-2,TRBV2
CATSRDKSGELFF,TGTGCCACCAGCAGGGATAAATCCGGGGAGCTGTTTTTT,.,.,TRBJ2-2,TRBV15
CASSLGLASETQYF,TGTGCCAGCAGCCTGGGGCTAGCGAGCGAGACCCAGTACTTC,.,.,TRBJ2-5,TRBV11-2
CASSLGQDNQPQHF,TGTGCCAGCAGCCTCGGACAGGACAATCAGCCCCAGCATTTT,TRBD1,.,TRBJ1-5,TRBV11-2
CASSVEGLQETQYF,TGTGCCAGCAGCGTAGAGGGACTACAAGAGACCCAGTACTTC,TRBD2,.,TRBJ2-5,TRBV9
CASSLLGLDIRSELFF,TGTGCCAGCAGTTTATTGGGTCTGGACATTAGGTCGGAACTGTTTTTT,.,.,TRBJ1-4,TRBV28
CASSGVGPGNTIYF,TGTGCCAGCAGCGGTGTAGGGCCTGGAAACACCATATATTTT,.,.,TRBJ1-3,TRBV5-4